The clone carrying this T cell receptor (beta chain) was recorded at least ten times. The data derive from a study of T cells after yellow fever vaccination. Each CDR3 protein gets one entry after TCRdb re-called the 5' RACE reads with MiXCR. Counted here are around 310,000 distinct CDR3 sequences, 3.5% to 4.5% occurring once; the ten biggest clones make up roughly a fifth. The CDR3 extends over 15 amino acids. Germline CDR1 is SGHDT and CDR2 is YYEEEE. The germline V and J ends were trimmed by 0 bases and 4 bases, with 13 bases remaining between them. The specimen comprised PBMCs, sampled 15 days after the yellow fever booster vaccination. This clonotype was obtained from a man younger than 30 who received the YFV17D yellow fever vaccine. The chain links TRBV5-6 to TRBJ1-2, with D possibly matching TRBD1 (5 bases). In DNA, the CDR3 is TGTGCCAGCAGCTTGGGGACAACCGCCCTCTATGGCTACACCTTC. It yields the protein CASSLGTTALYGYTF.